Listed here is a single T cell receptor beta chain. This sample is part of a study of blood T cell repertoires in COVID-19. Background on the study: From the United States, Italy and Spain came samples of acute and convalescent COVID-19. The cDNA or gDNA used as material had been derived from T cells, B-cell-depleted T cells, or PBMCs.

Original processing methods: Amplification of reference gene primers was used by the study to estimate nucleated cell counts. The method was immunoSEQ multiplex PCR; TCRdb's version includes in-frame clones alone and lacks a portion of them. V, J and clone size were drawn from that table, and D and trimming were deduced from the DNA. The data show 56,000 or so clones, roughly 90% seen once. This CDR3 comprises 16 residues. The V end was cut by 2 bases, the J end by 7 bases, with 18 bases between. CDR1 is SGHDT, CDR2 YYEEEE, per germline. The V gene is TRBV5-6, the J gene TRBJ1-4; D may be TRBD1 (6 bases). This TCR was recovered from a human donor in a cohort sampled during active COVID-19. Material for sequencing was peripheral blood. The DNA of the CDR3 is TGTGCCAGCAGCTTACGTCCCACAGGGTCTTTTGAAAAACTGTTTTTT. It encodes CASSLRPTGSFEKLFF.